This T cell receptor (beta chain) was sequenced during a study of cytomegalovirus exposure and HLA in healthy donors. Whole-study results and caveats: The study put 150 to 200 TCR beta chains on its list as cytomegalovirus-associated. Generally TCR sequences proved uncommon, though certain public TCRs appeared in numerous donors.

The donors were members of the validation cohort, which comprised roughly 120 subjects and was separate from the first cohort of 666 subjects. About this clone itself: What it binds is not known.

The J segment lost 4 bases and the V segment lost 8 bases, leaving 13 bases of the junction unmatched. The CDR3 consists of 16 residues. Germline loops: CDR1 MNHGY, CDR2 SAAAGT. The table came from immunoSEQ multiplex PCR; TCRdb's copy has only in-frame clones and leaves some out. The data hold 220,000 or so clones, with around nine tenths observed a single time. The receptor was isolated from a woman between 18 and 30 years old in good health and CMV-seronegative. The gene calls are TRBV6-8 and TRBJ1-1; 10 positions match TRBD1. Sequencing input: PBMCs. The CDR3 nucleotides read TGTGCCAGCTTGGGGACAGGGGTAAAAAGGGGCACTGAAGCTTTCTTT. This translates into CASLGTGVKRGTEAFF.